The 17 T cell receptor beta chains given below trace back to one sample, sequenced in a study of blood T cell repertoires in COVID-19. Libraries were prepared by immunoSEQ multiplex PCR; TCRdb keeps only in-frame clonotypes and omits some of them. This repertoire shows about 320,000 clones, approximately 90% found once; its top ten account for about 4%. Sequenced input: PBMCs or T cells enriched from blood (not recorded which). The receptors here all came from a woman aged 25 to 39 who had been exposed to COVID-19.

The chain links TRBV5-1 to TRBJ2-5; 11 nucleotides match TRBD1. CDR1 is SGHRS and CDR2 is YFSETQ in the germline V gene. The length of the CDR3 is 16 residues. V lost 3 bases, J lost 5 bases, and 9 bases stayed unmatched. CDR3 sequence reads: CASSYGQGARSETQYF. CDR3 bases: TGCGCCAGCAGCTATGGACAGGGGGCCCGATCGGAGACCCAGTACTTC.

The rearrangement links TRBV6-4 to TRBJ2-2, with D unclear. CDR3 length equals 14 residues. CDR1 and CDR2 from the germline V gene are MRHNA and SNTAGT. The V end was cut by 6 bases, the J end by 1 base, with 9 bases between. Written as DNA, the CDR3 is TGTGCCAGCAGCATAACAGAGAACACCGGGGAGCTGTTTTTT. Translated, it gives CASSITENTGELFF.

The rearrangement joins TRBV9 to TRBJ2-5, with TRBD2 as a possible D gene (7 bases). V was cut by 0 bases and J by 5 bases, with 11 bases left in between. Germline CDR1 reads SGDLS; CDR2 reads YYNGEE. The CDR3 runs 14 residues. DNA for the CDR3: TGTGCCAGCAGCGTAGGGGGGGGCAGGGAGACCCAGTACTTC. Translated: CASSVGGGRETQYF. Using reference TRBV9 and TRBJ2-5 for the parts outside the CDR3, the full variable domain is DSGVTQTPKHLITATGQRVTLRCSPRSGDLSVYWYQQSLDQGLQFLIQYYNGEERAKGNILERFSAQQFPDLHSELNLSSLELGDSALYFCASSVGGGRETQYFGPGTRLLVL.

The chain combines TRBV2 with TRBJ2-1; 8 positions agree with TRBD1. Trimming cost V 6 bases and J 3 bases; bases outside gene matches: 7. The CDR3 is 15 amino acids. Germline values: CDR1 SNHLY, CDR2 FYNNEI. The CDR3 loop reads CASSGTGGHYNEQFF. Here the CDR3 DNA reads TGTGCCAGCAGCGGAACAGGGGGACACTACAATGAGCAGTTCTTC.

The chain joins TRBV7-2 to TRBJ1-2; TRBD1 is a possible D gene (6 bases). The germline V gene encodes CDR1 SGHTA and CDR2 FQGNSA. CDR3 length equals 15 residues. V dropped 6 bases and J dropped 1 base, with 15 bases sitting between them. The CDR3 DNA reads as TGTGCCAGCAGATCGACTACAGGGTATAACTATGGCTACACCTTC. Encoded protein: CASRSTTGYNYGYTF.

The CDR3 region has the DNA TGCGCCAGCAGCCTGGGACAGGGGGTTGGGACAGATACGCAGTATTTT. Protein sequence: CASSLGQGVGTDTQYF. The chain combines TRBV4-1 with TRBJ2-3, with 11 bases matching TRBD1. V lost 4 bases to trimming and J lost 3 bases; unmatched junction nucleotides: 6. Germline V gene lookup returns CDR1 MGHRA and CDR2 YSYEKL. This CDR3 has 16 amino acids.

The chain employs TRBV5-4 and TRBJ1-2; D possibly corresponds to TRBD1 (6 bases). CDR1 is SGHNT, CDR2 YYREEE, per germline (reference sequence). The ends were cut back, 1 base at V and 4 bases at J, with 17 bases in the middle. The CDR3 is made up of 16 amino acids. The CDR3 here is CASSLSTGGASYGYTF. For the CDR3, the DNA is TGTGCCAGCAGCTTGTCAACGGGGGGCGCGAGCTATGGCTACACCTTC.

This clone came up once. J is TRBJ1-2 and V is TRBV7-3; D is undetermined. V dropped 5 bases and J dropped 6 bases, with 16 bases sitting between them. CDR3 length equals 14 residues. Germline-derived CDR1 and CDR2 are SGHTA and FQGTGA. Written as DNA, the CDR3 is TGTGCCAGCAGCCCAAGCGGGCGCACGGATGGCTACACCTTC. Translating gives CASSPSGRTDGYTF.

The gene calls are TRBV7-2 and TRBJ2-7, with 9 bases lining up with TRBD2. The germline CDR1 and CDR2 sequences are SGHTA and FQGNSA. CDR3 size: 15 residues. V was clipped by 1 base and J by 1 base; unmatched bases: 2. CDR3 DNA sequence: TGTGCCAGCAGCTTAGGCCTAGCGGGATCCTACGAGCAGTACTTC. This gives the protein CASSLGLAGSYEQYF.

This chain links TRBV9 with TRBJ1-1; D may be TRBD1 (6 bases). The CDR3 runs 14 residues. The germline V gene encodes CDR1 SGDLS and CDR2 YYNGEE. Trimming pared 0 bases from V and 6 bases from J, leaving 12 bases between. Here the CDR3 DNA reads TGTGCCAGCAGCGTAGAGGGCAGGGGCGCTGAAGCTTTCTTT. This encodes CASSVEGRGAEAFF. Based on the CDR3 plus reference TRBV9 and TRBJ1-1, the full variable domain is DSGVTQTPKHLITATGQRVTLRCSPRSGDLSVYWYQQSLDQGLQFLIQYYNGEERAKGNILERFSAQQFPDLHSELNLSSLELGDSALYFCASSVEGRGAEAFFGQGTRLTVV.

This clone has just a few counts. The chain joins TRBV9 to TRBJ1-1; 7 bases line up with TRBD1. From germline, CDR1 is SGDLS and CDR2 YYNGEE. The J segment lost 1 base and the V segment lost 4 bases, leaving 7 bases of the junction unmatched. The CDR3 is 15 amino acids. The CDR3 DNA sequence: TGTGCCAGCAGCTCGAACGACAGGGCGAACACTGAAGCTTTCTTT. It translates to CASSSNDRANTEAFF.

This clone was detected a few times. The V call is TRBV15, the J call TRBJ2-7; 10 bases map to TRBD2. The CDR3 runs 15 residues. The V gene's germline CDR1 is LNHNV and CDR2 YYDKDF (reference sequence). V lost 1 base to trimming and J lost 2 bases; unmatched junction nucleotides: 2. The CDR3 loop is CATSRVLAGPYEQYF. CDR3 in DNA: TGTGCCACCAGCAGAGTACTAGCGGGACCCTACGAGCAGTACTTC.

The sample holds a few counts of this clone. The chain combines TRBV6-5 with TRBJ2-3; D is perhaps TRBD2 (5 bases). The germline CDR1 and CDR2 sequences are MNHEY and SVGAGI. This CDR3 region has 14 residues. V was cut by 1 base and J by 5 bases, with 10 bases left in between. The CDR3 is CASSYYYRGDTQYF. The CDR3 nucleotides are TGTGCCAGCAGTTACTACTATCGGGGAGATACGCAGTATTTT.

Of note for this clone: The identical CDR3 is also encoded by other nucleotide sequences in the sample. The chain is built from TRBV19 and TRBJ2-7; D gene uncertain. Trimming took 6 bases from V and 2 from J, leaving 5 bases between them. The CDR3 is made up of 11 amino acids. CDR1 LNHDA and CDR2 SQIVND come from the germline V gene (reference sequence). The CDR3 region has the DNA TGTGCCAGTAGCAGTGCCTACGAGCAGTACTTC. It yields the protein CASSSAYEQYF. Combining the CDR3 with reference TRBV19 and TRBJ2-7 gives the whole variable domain DGGITQSPKYLFRKEGQNVTLSCEQNLNHDAMYWYRQDPGQGLRLIYYSQIVNDFQKGDIAEGYSVSREKKESFPLTVTSAQKNPTAFYLCASSSAYEQYFGPGTRLTVT.

The CDR3 here is CAWSKDRAAYNSPLHF. Written as DNA, the CDR3 is TGTGCCTGGAGCAAAGACAGGGCCGCCTATAATTCACCCCTCCACTTT. This chain joins TRBV30 and TRBJ1-6, with 7 bases that match TRBD1. The CDR3 consists of 16 residues. Trimming cost V 3 bases and J 2 bases; bases outside gene matches: 7. CDR1 and CDR2 from the germline V gene are GTSNPN and SVGIG (reference sequence).

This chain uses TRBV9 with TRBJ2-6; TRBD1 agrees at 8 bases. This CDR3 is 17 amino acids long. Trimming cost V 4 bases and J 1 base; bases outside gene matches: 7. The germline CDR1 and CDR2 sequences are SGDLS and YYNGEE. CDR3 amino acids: CASSLRTGYSGANVLTF. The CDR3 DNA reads TGTGCCAGCAGCCTGCGGACAGGGTATTCTGGGGCCAACGTCCTGACTTTC.

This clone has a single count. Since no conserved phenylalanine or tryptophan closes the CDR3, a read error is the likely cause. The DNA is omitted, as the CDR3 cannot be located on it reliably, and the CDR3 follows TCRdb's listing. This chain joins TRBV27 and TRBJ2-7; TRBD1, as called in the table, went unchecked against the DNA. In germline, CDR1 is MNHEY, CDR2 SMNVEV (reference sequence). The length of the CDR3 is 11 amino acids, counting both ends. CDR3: CASSPPGHVIH.